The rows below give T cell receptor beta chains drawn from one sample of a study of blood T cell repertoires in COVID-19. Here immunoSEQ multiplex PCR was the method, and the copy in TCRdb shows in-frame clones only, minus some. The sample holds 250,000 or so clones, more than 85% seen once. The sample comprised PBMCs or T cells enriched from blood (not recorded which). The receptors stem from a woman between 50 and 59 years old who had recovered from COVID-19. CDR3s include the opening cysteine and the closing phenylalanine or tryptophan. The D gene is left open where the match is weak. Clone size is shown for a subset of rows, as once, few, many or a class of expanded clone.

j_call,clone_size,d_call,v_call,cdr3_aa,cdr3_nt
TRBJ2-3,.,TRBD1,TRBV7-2,CASSLLRQGAGDTQYF,TGTGCCAGCAGCTTATTGCGGCAGGGGGCAGGAGATACGCAGTATTTT
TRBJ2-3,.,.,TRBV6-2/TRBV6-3,CASSYASGATDTQYF,TGTGCCAGCAGTTACGCGAGCGGAGCTACAGATACGCAGTATTTT
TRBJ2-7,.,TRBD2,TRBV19,CASSTWTSGSYEQYF,TGTGCCAGTAGTACCTGGACTAGCGGATCCTACGAGCAGTACTTC
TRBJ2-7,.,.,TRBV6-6,CATRTGNYEQYF,TGTGCCACCAGAACAGGGAACTACGAGCAGTACTTC
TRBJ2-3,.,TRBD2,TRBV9,CASSSGTSRDTQYF,TGTGCCAGCAGCTCCGGGACTAGTAGGGATACGCAGTATTTT
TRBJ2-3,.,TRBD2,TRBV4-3,CASSRAGGDTQYF,TGCGCCAGCAGCCGAGCGGGAGGAGATACGCAGTATTTT
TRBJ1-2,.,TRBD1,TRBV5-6,CASSLQRRQGDNPYGYTF,TGTGCCAGCAGCTTGCAGCGTAGACAGGGGGACAACCCCTATGGCTACACCTTC
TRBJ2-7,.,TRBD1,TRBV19,CASSIRTGRHYEQYF,TGTGCCAGTAGTATCCGGACAGGGCGACACTACGAGCAGTACTTC
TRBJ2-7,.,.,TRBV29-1,CSVLRGTTQYEQYF,TGCAGCGTCCTAAGGGGGACGACTCAGTACGAGCAGTACTTC
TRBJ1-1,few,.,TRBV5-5,CASSTQGDTEAFF,TGTGCCAGCAGCACACAGGGAGACACTGAAGCTTTCTTT
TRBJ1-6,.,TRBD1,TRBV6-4,CASSDSGQADSPLHF,TGTGCCAGCAGTGACTCGGGACAGGCGGATTCACCCCTCCACTTT
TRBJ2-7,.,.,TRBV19,CASSIDRRYTYEQYF,TGTGCCAGTAGTATCGACAGACGTTATACCTACGAACAGTACTTC
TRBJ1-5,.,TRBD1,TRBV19,CASNNQGAGNQPQHF,TGTGCCAGTAACAATCAGGGGGCTGGGAATCAGCCCCAGCATTTT
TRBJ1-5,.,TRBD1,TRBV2,CASRPGTAGNQPQHF,TGTGCCAGCAGACCCGGGACAGCCGGCAATCAGCCCCAGCATTTT
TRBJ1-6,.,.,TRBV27,CASKGSSSYNSPLHF,TGTGCCAGCAAGGGGTCGAGCTCCTATAATTCACCCCTCCACTTT
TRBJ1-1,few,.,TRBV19,CASRDGSATEAFF,TGTGCCAGTAGAGACGGGTCAGCCACTGAAGCTTTCTTT
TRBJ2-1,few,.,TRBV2,CASSEERAGNEQFF,TGTGCCAGCAGTGAGGAGCGGGCTGGGAATGAGCAGTTCTTC
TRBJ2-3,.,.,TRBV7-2,CASSLVSSGAGTDTQYF,TGTGCCAGCAGCTTAGTGTCTTCTGGGGCGGGCACAGATACGCAGTATTTT
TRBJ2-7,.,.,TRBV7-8,CASSLWEEAYEQYF,TGTGCCAGCAGCTTGTGGGAGGAGGCTTACGAGCAGTACTTC
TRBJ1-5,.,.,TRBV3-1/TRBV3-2,CASSQQGNQPQHF,TGTGCCAGCAGCCAACAGGGCAATCAGCCCCAGCATTTT
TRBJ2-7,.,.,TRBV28,CASRPNTSSYEQYF,TGTGCCAGCAGACCAAACACCAGCTCCTACGAGCAGTACTTC
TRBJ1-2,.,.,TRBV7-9,CASSLEGGVRVDYGYTF,TGTGCCAGCAGCTTAGAAGGTGGCGTCAGGGTGGACTATGGCTACACCTTC
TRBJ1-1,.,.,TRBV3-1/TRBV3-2,CASSQEVKGGANTEAFF,TGTGCCAGCAGCCAAGAGGTCAAGGGAGGGGCCAACACTGAAGCTTTCTTT
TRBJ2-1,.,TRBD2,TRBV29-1,CSVRRGPGTSGRGEQFF,TGCAGCGTGCGGAGGGGTCCGGGGACTAGCGGGAGGGGTGAGCAGTTCTTC
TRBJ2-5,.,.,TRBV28,CASSLLVKETQYF,TGTGCCAGCAGTTTATTAGTAAAAGAGACCCAGTACTTC
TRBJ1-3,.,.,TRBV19,CASSRWGPDTIYF,TGTGCCAGTAGTAGATGGGGCCCGGACACCATATATTTT
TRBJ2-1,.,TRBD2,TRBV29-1,CSVETGTSLAYNEQFF,TGCAGCGTTGAAACCGGGACTAGCCTAGCGTACAATGAGCAGTTCTTC
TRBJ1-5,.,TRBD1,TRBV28,CASSGQGAGSNQPQHF,TGTGCCAGCAGTGGGCAGGGGGCCGGTAGCAATCAGCCCCAGCATTTT
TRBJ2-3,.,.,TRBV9,CASSVTDSGDTQYF,TGTGCCAGCAGCGTAACCGACAGTGGGGATACGCAGTATTTT
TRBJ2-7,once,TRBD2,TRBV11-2,CASSITSGRVHEQYF,TGTGCCAGCAGCATAACTAGCGGGAGGGTCCACGAGCAGTACTTC
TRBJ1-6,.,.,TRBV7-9,CASSYLRTFSPLHF,TGTGCCAGCAGCTACCTACGGACATTTTCACCCCTCCACTTT
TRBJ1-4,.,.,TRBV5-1,CASSLGSTNEKLFF,TGCGCCAGCAGCTTGGGGAGTACGAATGAAAAACTGTTTTTT
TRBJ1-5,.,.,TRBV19,CASSIQGYQPQHF,TGTGCCAGTAGTATACAGGGTTATCAGCCCCAGCATTTT
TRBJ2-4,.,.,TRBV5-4,CASSSDSFRGIQYF,TGTGCCAGCAGCTCCGACTCCTTCAGAGGCATTCAGTACTTC
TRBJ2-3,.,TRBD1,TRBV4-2,CASSQTAGTGGEDTQYF,TGTGCCAGCAGCCAGACGGCCGGGACAGGGGGCGAGGATACGCAGTATTTT
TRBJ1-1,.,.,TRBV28,CASSPGTKNTEAFF,TGTGCCAGCAGCCCCGGGACAAAGAACACTGAAGCTTTCTTT
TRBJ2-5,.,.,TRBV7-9,CASSQGIGAQYF,TGTGCCAGCAGCCAGGGTATAGGGGCCCAGTACTTC
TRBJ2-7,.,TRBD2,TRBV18,CASSPGGGPHF,TGTGCCAGCTCACCAGGCGGGGGTCCTCACTTC
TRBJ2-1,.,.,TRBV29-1,CSSQGYNEQFF,TGCAGCTCCCAGGGATACAATGAGCAGTTCTTC
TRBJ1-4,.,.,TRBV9,CASSTPGAVEKLFF,TGTGCCAGCAGTACCCCAGGGGCGGTTGAAAAACTGTTTTTT
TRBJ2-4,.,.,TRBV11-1,CASSLIGMGIQYF,TGTGCCAGCAGCTTAATCGGGATGGGCATTCAGTACTTC
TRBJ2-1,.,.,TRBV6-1,CASREIGGSYNEQFF,TGTGCCAGCAGGGAAATAGGGGGCTCCTACAATGAGCAGTTCTTC